Below, one T cell receptor beta chain is given with its context. These data originate in a study of technical replicates of blood from a handful of donors. Germline CDR1 reads SGHRS; CDR2 reads YFSETQ. The CDR3 totals 17 residues. Trimming removed 0 bases from V and 8 bases from J; junction bases left unmatched: 13. The assay was immunoSEQ multiplex PCR, and TCRdb's table has in-frame clones only and misses some. The table lists around 100,000 clones, approximately 96% of them singletons. This clonotype originated in a human donor in good health. The chain couples TRBV5-1 to TRBJ1-2; 10 nucleotides align to TRBD1. Input material: T cells isolated from PBMCs. CDR3 residues: CASSLAGAGTGAAGYTF. The CDR3 DNA follows: TGCGCCAGCAGCTTGGCCGGGGCAGGGACAGGGGCTGCGGGCTACACCTTC.